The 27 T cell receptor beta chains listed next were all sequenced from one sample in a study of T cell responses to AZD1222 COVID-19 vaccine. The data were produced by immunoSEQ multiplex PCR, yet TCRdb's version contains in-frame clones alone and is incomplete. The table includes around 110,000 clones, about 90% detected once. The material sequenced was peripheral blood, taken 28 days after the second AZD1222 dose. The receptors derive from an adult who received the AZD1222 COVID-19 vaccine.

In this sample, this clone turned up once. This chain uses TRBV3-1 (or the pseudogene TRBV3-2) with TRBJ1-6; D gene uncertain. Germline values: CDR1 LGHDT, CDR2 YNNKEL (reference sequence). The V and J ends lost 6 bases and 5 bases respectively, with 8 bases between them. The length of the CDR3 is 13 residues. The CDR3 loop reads CASSNTHNSPLHF. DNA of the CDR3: TGTGCCAGCAGTAACACACATAATTCACCCCTCCACTTT.

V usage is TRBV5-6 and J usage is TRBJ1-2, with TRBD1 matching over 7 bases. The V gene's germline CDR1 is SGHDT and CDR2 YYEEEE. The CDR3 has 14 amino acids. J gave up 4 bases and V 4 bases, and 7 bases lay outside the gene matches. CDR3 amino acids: CASSGGTAPYGYTF. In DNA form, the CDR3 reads TGTGCCAGCAGCGGGGGGACAGCGCCCTATGGCTACACCTTC.

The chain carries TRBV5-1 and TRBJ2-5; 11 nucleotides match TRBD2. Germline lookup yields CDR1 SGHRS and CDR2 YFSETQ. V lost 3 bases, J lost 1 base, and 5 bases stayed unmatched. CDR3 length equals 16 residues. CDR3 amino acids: CASSSPSGGTQETQYF. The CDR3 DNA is TGCGCCAGCAGCTCCCCTAGCGGGGGGACCCAAGAGACCCAGTACTTC.

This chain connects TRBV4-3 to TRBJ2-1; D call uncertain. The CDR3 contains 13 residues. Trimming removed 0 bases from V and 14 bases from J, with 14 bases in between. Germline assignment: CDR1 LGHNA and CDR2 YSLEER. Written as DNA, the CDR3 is TGCGCCAGCAGCCAAGAGCTGCTGCAGGTGGAGTTCTTC. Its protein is CASSQELLQVEFF.

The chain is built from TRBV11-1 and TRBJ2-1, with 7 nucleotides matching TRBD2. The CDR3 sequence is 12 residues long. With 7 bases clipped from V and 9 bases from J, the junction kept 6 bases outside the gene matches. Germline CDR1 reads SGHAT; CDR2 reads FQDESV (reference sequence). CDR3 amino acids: CASNLGGSEQFF. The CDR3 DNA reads TGTGCCAGCAACCTCGGGGGGAGTGAGCAGTTCTTC. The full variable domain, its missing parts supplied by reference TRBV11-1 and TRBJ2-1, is EAEVAQSPRYKITEKSQAVAFWCDPISGHATLYWYRQILGQGPELLVQFQDESVVDDSQLPKDRFSAERLKGVDSTLKIQPAELGDSAMYLCASNLGGSEQFFGPGTRLTVL.

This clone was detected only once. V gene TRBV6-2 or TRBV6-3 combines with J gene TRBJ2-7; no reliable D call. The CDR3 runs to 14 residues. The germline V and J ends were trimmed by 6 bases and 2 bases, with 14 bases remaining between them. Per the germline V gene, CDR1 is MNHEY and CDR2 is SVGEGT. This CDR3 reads CASRYMGQPYEQYF. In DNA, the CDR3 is TGTGCCAGCAGATACATGGGCCAGCCCTACGAGCAGTACTTC.

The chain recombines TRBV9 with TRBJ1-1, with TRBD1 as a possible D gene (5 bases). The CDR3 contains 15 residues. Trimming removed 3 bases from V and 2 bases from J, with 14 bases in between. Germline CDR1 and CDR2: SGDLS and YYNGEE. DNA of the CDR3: TGTGCCAGCAGCGCGGGGCAGAGCACCAACACTGAAGCTTTCTTT. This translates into CASSAGQSTNTEAFF.

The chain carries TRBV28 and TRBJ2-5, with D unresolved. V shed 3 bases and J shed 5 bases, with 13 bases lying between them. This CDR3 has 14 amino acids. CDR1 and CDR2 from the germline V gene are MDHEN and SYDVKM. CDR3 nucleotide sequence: TGTGCCAGCAGTTTTTTGTCTAGTGAGGAGACCCAGTACTTC. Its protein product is CASSFLSSEETQYF.

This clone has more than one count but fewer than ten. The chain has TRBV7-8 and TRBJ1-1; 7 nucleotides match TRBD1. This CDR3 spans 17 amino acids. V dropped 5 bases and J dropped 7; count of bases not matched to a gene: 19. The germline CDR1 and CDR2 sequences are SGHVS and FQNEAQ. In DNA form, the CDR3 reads TGTGCCAGCAGCGTCCAGCGGCGGTCCAGGGGGTTCAGTGAAGCTTTCTTT. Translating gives CASSVQRRSRGFSEAFF.

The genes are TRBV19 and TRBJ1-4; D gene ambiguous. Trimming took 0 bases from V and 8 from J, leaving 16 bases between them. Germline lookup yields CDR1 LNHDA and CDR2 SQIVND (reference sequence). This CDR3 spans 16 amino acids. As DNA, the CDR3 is TGTGCCAGTAGTATAGATGAAACTCGAACTCCGGAAAAACTGTTTTTT. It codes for CASSIDETRTPEKLFF.

The DNA of the CDR3 is TGTGCCAGCAGCTTAGGGATTGGGACAGGTCACAATCAGCCCCAGCATTTT. Its protein product is CASSLGIGTGHNQPQHF. The chain couples TRBV7-8 to TRBJ1-5, with TRBD1 matching 8 bases. The CDR3 loop spans 17 amino acids. CDR1 SGHVS and CDR2 FQNEAQ come from the germline V gene. After removal of 1 base from V and 3 bases from J, the junction contained 8 bases not matched to a gene. The whole variable domain, remainder taken from reference TRBV7-8 and TRBJ1-5, is GAGVSQSPRYKVAKRGQDVALRCDPISGHVSLFWYQQALGQGPEFLTYFQNEAQLDKSGLPSDRFFAERPEGSVSTLKIQRTQQEDSAVYLCASSLGIGTGHNQPQHFGDGTRLSIL.

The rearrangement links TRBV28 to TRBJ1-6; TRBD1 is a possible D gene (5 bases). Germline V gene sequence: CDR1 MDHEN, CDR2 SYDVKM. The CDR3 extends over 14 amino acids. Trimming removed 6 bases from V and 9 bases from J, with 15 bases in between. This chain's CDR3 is CASSRAGLGSPLHF. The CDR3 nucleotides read TGTGCCAGCAGCCGGGCAGGGTTGGGTTCACCCCTCCACTTT. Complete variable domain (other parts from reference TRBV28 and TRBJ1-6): DVKVTQSSRYLVKRTGEKVFLECVQDMDHENMFWYRQDPGLGLRLIYFSYDVKMKEKGDIPEGYSVSREKKERFSLILESASTNQTSMYLCASSRAGLGSPLHFGNGTRLTVT.

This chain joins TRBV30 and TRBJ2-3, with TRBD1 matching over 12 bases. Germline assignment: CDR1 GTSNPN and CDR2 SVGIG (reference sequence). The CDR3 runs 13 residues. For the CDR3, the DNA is TGTGCTTGGGACAGGGGGCGAACAGATACGCAGTATTTT. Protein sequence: CAWDRGRTDTQYF.

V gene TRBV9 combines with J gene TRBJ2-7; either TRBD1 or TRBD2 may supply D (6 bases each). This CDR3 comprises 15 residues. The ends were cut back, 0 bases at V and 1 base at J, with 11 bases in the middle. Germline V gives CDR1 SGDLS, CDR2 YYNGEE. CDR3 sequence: CASSVEGGKSYEQYF. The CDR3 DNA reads TGTGCCAGCAGCGTAGAGGGGGGAAAATCCTACGAGCAGTACTTC.

The CDR3 here is CASGPGTVYGYTF. CDR3 nucleotide sequence: TGTGCTAGTGGCCCCGGGACAGTCTATGGCTACACCTTC. This chain connects TRBV12-5 to TRBJ1-2; 7 nucleotides match TRBD1. The germline gives CDR1 LGHNT, CDR2 FRNRAP. This CDR3 is built from 13 residues. The V and J ends lost 6 bases and 4 bases, in that order; junction bases with no gene match: 5.

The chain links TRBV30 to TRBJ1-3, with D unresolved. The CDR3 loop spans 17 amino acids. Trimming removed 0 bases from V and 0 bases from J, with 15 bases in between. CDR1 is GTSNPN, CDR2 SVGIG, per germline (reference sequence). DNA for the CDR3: TGTGCCTGGAGTGTACGAGGTCACAGCACCTCTGGAAACACCATATATTTT. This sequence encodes CAWSVRGHSTSGNTIYF.

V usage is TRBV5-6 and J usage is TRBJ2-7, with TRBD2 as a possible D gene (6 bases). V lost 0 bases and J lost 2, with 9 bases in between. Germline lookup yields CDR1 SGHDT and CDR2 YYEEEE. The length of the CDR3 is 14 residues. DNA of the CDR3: TGTGCCAGCAGCTTGGCCGGGAGCACCTACGAGCAGTACTTC. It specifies CASSLAGSTYEQYF.

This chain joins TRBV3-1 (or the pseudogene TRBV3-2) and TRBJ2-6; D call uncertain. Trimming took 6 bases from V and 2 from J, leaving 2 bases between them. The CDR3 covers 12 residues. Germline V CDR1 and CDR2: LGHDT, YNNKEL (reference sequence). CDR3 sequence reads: CASRAGANVLTF. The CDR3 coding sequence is TGTGCCAGCAGGGCTGGGGCCAACGTCCTGACTTTC.

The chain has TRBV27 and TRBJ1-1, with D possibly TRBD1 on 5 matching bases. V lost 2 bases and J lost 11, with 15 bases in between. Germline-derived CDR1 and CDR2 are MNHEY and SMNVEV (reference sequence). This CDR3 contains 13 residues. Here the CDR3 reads CASSLPAGGRAFF. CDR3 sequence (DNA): TGTGCCAGCAGTTTACCCGCCGGGGGTAGGGCTTTCTTT.

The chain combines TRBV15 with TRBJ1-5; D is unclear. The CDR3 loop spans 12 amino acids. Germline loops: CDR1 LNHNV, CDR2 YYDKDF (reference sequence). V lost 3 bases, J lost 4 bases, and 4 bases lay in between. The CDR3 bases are TGTGCCACCAGCAGGGGTAATCAGCCCCAGCATTTT. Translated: CATSRGNQPQHF. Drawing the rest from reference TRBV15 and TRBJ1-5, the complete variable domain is DAMVIQNPRYQVTQFGKPVTLSCSQTLNHNVMYWYQQKSSQAPKLLFHYYDKDFNNEADTPDNFQSRRPNTSFCFLDIRSPGLGDTAMYLCATSRGNQPQHFGDGTRLSIL.

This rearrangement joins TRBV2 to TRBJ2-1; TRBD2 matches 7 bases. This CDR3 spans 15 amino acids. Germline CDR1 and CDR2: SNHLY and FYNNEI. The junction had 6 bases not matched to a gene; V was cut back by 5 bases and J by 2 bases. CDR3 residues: CASSTGTIPYNEQFF. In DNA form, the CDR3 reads TGTGCCAGCAGTACCGGGACTATCCCCTACAATGAGCAGTTCTTC.

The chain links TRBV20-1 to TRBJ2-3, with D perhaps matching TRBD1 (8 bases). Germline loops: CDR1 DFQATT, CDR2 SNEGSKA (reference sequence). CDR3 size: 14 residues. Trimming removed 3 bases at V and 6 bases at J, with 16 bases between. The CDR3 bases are TGCAGTGCTAGTACAGGGGGGGCTGAGGATACGCAGTATTTT. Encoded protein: CSASTGGAEDTQYF.

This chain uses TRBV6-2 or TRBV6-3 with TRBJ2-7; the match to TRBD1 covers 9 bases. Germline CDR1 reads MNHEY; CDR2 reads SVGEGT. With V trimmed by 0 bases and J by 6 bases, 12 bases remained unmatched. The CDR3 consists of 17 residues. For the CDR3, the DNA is TGTGCCAGCAGTTACTCGGATCGGGACAGGGTTTCCCTCGAGCAGTACTTC. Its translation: CASSYSDRDRVSLEQYF.

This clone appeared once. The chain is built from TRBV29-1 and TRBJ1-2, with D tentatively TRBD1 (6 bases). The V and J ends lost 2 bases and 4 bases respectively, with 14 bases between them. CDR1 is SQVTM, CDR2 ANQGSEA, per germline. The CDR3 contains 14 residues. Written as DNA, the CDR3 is TGCAGCGTTGAAATCGCAGGGGCCCTCTATGGCTACACCTTC. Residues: CSVEIAGALYGYTF.

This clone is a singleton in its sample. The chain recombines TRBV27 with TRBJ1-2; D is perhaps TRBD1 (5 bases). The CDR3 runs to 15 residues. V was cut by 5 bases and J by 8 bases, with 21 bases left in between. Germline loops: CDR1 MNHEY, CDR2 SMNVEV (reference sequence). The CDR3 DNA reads TGTGCCAGCAGTAGGGCCGGGACTTCCGCCGGCGGCTACACCTTC. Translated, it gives CASSRAGTSAGGYTF.

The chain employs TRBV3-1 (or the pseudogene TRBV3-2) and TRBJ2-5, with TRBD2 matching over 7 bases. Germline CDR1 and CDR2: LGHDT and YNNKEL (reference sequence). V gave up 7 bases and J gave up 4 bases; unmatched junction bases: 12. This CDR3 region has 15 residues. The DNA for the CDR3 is TGTGCCAGCACCTCCTCTGCGGGAGCTGGAGAGACCCAGTACTTC. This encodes CASTSSAGAGETQYF.

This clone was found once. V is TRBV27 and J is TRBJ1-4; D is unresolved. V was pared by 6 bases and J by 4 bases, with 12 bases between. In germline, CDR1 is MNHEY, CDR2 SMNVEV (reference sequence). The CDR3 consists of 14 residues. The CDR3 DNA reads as TGTGCCAGCAGGAAGCAACAGTTTAATGAAAAACTGTTTTTT. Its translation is CASRKQQFNEKLFF.